This T cell receptor beta chain came from a study of blood T cell repertoires in COVID-19. About the study: Researchers got acute and convalescent COVID-19 samples from the United States, Italy and Spain. PBMCs, B-cell-depleted T cells, or T cells were the source of the cDNA or gDNA that made up the material.

Two negative PCRs, clearance, or symptom resolution characterized the recovered Cohort 3 donors. CDR1 and CDR2 (germline): SGHRS, YFSETQ. V lost 0 bases and J lost 0, with 15 bases in between. There are 17 residues in the CDR3. Authors' processing steps: Nucleated cell counts were estimated from reference gene primer amplification. Method: immunoSEQ multiplex PCR; TCRdb's copy keeps in-frame clones and lacks some. V and J calls and clone size are those listed in that table; D and trimming were worked out from the DNA. The sample lists about 200,000 clones, roughly 90% occurring once. Input material: PBMCs or T cells enriched from blood (not recorded which). The TCR comes from a woman aged 18-29 years who had recovered from COVID-19. The rearrangement uses TRBV5-1 and TRBJ1-2, with TRBD1 as a possible D gene (6 bases). DNA for the CDR3: TGCGCCAGCAGCTTGGATGGACAGTCGCTCGCTAACTATGGCTACACCTTC. The encoded protein is CASSLDGQSLANYGYTF.